Sequencing of this TCR beta chain was carried out in a study of T cell responses to AZD1222 COVID-19 vaccine. Study-level background: Some second doses came at about 4 weeks and others at about 12 weeks; these were pooled. Study-wide results and caveats: Possibly, clonal diversity was underestimated; donors were largely white British and included more females. Spike regions recognized by vaccine-associated CD4 TCRs spanned the protein, led by 160-218 and 743-854.

To note about this clone: Its antigen is undetermined.

Sequencing was performed with immunoSEQ multiplex PCR; in TCRdb, only in-frame clones are kept and a portion is missing. The sample has tens of thousands of clones; more than 80% are singletons. The sequence derives from an adult in good health. This specimen consisted of peripheral blood, obtained on day 0 of AZD1222 vaccination.

Here the CDR3 DNA reads TGTGCCAGTGCGCCTTTGGATGAGCAGTTCTTC. It codes for CASAPLDEQFF. The gene calls are TRBV2 and TRBJ2-1, with D hard to call. Trimming took 9 bases from V and 8 from J, leaving 11 bases between them. Germline CDR1 SNHLY, CDR2 FYNNEI. The CDR3 runs to 11 residues.